This note documents a single T cell receptor (beta chain) sequence. What it recognizes is unknown. At deep level, the assay was performed. Here immunoSEQ multiplex PCR was the method, and the copy in TCRdb shows in-frame clones only, minus some. The sample has roughly 2.6 million clones; around 94% are singletons. This record comes from a study of shared clonotypes between healthy human individuals. Study conclusions and caveats: Relative to clonotypes present in all four donors, those not shared had lower generation probabilities.

The CDR3 extends over 13 amino acids. Germline values: CDR1 MNHNS, CDR2 SASEGT. Trimming removed 2 bases at V and 8 bases at J, with 12 bases between. This sequence originates from a man aged 18 to 30 in good health. This chain uses TRBV6-1 with TRBJ1-2; tentatively, D is TRBD1 (5 bases). The sequenced sample was naive CD4+ T cells sorted from blood. Sample subset: CD45RA+ positively selected. The CDR3 here is CASSEPQGRGYTF. CDR3 DNA: TGTGCCAGCAGTGAACCGCAGGGAAGGGGCTACACCTTC.